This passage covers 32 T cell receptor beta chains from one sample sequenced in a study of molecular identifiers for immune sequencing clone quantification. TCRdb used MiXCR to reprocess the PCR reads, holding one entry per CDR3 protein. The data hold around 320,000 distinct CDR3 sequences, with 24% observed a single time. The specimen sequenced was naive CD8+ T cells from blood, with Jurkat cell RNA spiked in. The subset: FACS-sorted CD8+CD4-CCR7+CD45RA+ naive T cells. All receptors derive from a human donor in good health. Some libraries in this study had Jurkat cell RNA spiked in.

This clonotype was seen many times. CDR3 bases: TGTGCCAGCAGCGTAGGTCGCCGGGAGGGGTACGAAAAACTGTTTTTT. Its translation: CASSVGRREGYEKLFF. This rearrangement joins TRBV9 to TRBJ1-4; perhaps TRBD1 as D (5 bases). Germline V gene lookup returns CDR1 SGDLS and CDR2 YYNGEE. V gave up 0 bases and J gave up 8 bases, with 17 bases separating them. This CDR3 spans 16 amino acids.

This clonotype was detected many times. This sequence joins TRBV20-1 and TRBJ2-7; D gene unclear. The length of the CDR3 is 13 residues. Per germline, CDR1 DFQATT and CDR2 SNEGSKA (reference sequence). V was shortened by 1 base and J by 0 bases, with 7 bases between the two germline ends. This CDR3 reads CSARVPSSYEQYF. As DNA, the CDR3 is TGCAGTGCTAGAGTGCCTAGCTCCTACGAGCAGTACTTC.

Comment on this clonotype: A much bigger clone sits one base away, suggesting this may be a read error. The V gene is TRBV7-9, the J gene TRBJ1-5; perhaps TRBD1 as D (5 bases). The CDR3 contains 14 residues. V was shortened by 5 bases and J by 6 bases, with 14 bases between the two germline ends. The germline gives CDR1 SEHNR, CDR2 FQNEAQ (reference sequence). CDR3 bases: TGTGCCAGCAGCCCCGGCATGGGGGGTCAGCCCCAGCATTTT. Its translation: CASSPGMGGQPQHF. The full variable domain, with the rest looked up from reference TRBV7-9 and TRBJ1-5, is DTGVSQNPRHKITKRGQNVTFRCDPISEHNRLYWYRQTLGQGPEFLTYFQNEAQLEKSRLLSDRFSAERPKGSFSTLEIQRTEQGDSAMYLCASSPGMGGQPQHFGDGTRLSIL.

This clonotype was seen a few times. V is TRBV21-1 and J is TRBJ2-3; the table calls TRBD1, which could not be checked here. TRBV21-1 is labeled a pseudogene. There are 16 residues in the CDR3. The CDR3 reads CASIDQQGYGTDTQYF. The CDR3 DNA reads TGTGCCAGCATCGACCAACAGGGATATGGCACAGATACGCAGTATTTT.

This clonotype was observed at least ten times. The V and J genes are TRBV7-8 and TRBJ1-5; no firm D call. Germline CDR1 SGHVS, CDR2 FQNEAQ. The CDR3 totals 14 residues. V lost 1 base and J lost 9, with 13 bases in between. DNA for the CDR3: TGTGCCAGCAGCTTAGAACCCGCTTTTATGCCCCAGCATTTT. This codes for CASSLEPAFMPQHF.

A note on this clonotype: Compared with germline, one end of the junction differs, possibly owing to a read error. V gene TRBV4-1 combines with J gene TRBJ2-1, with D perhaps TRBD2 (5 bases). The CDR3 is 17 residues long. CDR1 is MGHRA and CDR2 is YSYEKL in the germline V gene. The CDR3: CASRQGFRDRTYNEQFF. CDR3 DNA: TGCGCCAGCCGCCAAGGTTTTCGGGATAGGACCTACAATGAGCAGTTCTTC.

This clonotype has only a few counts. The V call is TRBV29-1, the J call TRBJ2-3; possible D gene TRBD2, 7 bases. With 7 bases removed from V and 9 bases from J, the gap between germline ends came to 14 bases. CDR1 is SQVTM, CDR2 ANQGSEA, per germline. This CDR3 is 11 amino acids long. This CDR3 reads CSAVRGGTQYF. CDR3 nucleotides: TGCAGCGCTGTGAGGGGGGGGACGCAGTATTTT.

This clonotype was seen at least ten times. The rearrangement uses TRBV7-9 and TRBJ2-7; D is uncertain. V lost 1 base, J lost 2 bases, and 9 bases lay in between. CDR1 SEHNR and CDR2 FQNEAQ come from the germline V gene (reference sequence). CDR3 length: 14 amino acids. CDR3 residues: CASSLGPITYEQYF. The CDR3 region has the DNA TGTGCCAGCAGCTTAGGACCGATAACCTACGAGCAGTACTTC.

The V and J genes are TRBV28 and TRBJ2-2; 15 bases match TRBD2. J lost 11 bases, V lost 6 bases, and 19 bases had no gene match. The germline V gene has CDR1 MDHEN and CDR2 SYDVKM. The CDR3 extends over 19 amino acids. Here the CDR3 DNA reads TGTGCCAGCAGCACAGACCCGGGACTAGCGGGAGGTAGCACCGCCGAGCTGTTTTTT. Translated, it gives CASSTDPGLAGGSTAELFF.

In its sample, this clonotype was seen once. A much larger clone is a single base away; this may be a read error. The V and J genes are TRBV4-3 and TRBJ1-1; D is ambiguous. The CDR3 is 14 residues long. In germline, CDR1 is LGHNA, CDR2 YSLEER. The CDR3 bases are TGCGCCAGCAGCCAGAAAGGGTCGAACACTGGAGCTTTCTTT. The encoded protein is CASSQKGSNTGAFF.

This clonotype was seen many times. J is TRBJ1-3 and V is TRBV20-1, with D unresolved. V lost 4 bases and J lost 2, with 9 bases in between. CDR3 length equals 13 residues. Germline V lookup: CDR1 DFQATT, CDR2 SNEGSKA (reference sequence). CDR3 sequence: CSAKGYAGNTIYF. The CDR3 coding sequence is TGCAGTGCTAAGGGATATGCTGGAAACACCATATATTTT.

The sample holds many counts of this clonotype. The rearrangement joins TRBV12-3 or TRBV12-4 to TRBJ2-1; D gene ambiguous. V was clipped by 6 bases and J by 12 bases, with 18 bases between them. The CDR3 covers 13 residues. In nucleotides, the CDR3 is TGTGCCAGCAGCCCGTTTGCCAATGAAGGGCAGTTCTTC. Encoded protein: CASSPFANEGQFF.

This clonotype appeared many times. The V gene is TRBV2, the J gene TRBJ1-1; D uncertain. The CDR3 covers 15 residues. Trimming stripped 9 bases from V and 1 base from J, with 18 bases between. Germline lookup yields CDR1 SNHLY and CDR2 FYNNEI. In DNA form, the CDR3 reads TGTGCCAGAAGGAAGTCCGTAGAGGAGAACACTGAAGCTTTCTTT. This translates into CARRKSVEENTEAFF.

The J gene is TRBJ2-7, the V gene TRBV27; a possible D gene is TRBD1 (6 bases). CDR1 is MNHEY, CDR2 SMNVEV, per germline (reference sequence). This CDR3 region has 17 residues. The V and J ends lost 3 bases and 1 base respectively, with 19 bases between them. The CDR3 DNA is TGTGCCAGCAGTTTCATAGCCGGGGCAGGGGTGTCCTACGAGCAGTACTTC. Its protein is CASSFIAGAGVSYEQYF.

The CDR3 DNA follows: TGTGCCAGCAGTTTTGGACTAGCTACTTACGAGCAGTACTTC. This encodes CASSFGLATYEQYF. The chain couples TRBV12-3 or TRBV12-4 to TRBJ2-7; 8 bases match TRBD2. This CDR3 region has 14 residues. The J segment lost 4 bases and the V segment lost 3 bases, leaving 5 bases of the junction unmatched.

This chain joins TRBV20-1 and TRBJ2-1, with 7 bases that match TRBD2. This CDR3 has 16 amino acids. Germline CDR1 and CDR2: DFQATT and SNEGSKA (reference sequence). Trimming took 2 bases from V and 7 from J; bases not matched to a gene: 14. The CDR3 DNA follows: TGCAGTGCTAGAAGCCCGACTAGCCTGACCAATAATGAGCAGTTCTTC. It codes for CSARSPTSLTNNEQFF.

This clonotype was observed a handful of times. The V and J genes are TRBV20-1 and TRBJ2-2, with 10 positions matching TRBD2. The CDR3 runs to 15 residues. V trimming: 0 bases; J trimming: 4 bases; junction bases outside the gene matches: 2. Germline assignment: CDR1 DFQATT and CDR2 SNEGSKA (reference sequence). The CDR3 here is CSARDLAGVTGELFF. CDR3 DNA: TGCAGTGCTAGAGATCTAGCGGGGGTCACCGGGGAGCTGTTTTTT.

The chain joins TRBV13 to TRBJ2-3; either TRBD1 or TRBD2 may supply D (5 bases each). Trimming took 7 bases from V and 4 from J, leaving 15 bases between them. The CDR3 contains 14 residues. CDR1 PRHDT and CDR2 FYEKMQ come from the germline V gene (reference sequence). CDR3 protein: CASTIGVASDTQYF. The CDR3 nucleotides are TGTGCCAGCACCATAGGGGTAGCGTCAGATACGCAGTATTTT.

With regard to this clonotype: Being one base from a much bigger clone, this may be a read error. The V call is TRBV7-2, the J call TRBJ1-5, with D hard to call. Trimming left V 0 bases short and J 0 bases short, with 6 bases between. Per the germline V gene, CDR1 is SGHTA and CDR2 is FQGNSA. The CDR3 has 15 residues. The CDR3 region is CASSLADCSNQPQHF. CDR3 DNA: TGTGCCAGCAGCTTAGCTGACTGTAGCAATCAGCCCCAGCATTTT.

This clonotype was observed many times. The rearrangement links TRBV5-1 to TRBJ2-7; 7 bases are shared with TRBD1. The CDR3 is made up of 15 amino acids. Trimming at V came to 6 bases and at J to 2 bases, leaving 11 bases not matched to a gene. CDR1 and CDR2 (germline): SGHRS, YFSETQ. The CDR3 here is CASTWGTAIPYEQYF. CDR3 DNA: TGCGCCAGCACCTGGGGGACAGCTATACCCTACGAGCAGTACTTC.

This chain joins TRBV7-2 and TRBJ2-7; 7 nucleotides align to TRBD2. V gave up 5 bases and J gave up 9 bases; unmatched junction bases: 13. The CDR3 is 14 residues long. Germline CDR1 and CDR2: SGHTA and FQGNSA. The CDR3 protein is CASSVGGGRNAQYF. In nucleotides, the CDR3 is TGTGCCAGCAGCGTTGGGGGGGGTCGGAACGCGCAGTACTTC.

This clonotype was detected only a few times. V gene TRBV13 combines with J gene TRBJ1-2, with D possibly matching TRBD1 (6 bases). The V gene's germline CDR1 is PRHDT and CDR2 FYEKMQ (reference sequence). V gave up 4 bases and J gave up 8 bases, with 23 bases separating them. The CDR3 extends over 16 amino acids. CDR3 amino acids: CASSSDNREHRQGYTF. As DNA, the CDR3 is TGTGCCAGCAGCTCAGATAACAGGGAACATCGCCAAGGCTACACCTTC.

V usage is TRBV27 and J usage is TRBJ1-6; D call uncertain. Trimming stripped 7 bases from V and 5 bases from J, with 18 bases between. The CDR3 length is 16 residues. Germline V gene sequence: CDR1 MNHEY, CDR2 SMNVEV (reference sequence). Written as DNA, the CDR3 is TGTGCCAGCACGGCATTTCACGGGGTGAATAATTCACCCCTCCACTTT. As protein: CASTAFHGVNNSPLHF.

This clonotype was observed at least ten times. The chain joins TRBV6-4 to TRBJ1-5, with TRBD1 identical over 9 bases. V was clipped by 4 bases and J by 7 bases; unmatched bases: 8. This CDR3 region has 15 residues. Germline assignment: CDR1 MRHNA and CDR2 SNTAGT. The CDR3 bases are TGTGCCAGCAGTGTACCTGGGACAGGGAACCAGCCCCAGCATTTT. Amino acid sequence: CASSVPGTGNQPQHF.

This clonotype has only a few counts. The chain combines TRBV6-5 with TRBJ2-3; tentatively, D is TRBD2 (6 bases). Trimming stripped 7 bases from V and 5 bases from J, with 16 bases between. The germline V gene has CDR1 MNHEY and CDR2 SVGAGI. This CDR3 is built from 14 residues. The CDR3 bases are TGTGCCAGCAACCCCCGGGAGTATCAAGATACGCAGTATTTT. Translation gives CASNPREYQDTQYF.

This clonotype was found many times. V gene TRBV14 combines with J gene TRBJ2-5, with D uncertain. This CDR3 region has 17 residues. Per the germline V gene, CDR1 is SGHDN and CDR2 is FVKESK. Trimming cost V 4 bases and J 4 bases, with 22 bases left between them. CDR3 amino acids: CASSPQAPVRIGETQYF. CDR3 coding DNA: TGTGCCAGCAGCCCTCAAGCGCCGGTTCGGATAGGAGAGACCCAGTACTTC.

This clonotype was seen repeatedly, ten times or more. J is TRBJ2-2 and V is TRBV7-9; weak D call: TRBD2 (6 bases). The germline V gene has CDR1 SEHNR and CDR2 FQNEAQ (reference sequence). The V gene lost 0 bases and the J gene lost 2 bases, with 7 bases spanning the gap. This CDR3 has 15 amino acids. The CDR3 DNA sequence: TGTGCCAGCAGCTTAGCGCGGGAAAACACCGGGGAGCTGTTTTTT. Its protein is CASSLARENTGELFF.

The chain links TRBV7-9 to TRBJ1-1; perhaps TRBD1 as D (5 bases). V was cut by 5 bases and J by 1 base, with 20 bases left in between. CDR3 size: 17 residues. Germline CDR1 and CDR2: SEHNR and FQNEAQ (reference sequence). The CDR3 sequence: CASSPNKGQLKNTEAFF. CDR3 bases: TGTGCCAGCAGCCCGAACAAGGGGCAGCTTAAGAACACTGAAGCTTTCTTT.

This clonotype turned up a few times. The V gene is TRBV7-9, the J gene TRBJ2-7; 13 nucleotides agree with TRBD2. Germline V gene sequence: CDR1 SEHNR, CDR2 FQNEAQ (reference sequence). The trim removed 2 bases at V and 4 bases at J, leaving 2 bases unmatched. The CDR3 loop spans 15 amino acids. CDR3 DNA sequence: TGTGCCAGCAGCTTACCGACTAGCGGGAGGTACGAGCAGTACTTC. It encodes CASSLPTSGRYEQYF.

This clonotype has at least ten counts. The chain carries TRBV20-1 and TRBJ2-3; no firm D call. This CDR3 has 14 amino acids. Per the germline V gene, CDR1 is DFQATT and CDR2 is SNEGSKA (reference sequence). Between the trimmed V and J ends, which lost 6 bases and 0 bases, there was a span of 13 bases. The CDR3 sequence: CSAYNSDSTDTQYF. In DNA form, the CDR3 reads TGCAGTGCCTATAACTCCGACAGCACAGATACGCAGTATTTT.

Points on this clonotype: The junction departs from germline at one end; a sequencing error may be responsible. As DNA, the CDR3 is TGTGCCGGCAGCTTAGTCCAGTCCGGACAGGAGTATGGCTACACCTTC. This codes for CAGSLVQSGQEYGYTF. V usage is TRBV13 and J usage is TRBJ1-2; 7 bases are shared with TRBD1. CDR3 length: 16 residues. Looked up from germline, CDR1 is PRHDT and CDR2 is FYEKMQ (reference sequence). Looking up the rest from reference TRBV13 and TRBJ1-2 gives the full variable domain: AAGVIQSPRHLIKEKRETATLKCYPIPRHDTVYWYQQGPGQDPQFLISFYEKMQSDKGSIPDRFSAQQFSDYHSELNMSSLELGDSALYFCAGSLVQSGQEYGYTFGSGTRLTVV.

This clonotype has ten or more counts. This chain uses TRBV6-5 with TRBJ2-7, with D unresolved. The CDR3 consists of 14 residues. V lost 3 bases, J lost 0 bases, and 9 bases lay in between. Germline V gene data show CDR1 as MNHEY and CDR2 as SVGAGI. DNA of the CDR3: TGTGCCAGCAGTTATGGTCCAAGCTCCTACGAGCAGTACTTC. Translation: CASSYGPSSYEQYF.